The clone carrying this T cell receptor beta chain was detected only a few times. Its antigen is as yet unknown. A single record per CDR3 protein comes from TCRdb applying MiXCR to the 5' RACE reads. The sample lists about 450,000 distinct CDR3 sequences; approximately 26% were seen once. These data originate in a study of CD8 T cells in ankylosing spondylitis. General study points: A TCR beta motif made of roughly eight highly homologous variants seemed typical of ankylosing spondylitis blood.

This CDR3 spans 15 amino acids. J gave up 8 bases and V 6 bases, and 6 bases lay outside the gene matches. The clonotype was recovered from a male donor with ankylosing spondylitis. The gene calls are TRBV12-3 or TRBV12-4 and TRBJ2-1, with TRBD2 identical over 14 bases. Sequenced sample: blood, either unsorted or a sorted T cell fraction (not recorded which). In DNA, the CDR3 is TGTGCCAGCAGACTGGGACTAGCGGGAGTCTATGAGCAGTTCTTC. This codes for CASRLGLAGVYEQFF.